This T cell receptor beta chain was recovered during a study of CD8 T cell repertoires and HIV-1 epitope variants. Assay: immunoSEQ multiplex PCR; the TCRdb copy retains only in-frame clones and omits some. The sample records tens of thousands of clones, 70% to 75% being singletons. The V end lost 5 bases, the J end lost 0 bases, and 15 bases lay between the germline ends. CDR1 is SGHRS, CDR2 YFSETQ, per germline. The CDR3 contains 15 residues. The sample consisted of uncultured baseline CD8+ T cells from peripheral blood mononuclear cells (PBMCs). The genes are TRBV5-1 and TRBJ2-7; maybe TRBD2 (6 bases). The source is a male donor with HIV. The CDR3 sequence: CASRSPLGGSYEQYF. CDR3 sequence (DNA): TGCGCCAGCAGATCGCCCTTGGGAGGCTCCTACGAGCAGTACTTC.